This T cell receptor (beta chain) is from a study of beta chain features in type 1 diabetes (dated by TCRdb to the late 2010s). Concerning the study at large: Mean age, gender distribution, total cell number and subset yield did not differ between patients and healthy donors. Naive and central memory subsets were obtained from all 30 or so donors, but regulatory and stem cell-like memory subsets were isolated from only 8 patients and roughly 8 healthy donors. A total of 107,917,701 sorted cells were examined across all samples, and a strong correlation was observed between cell number per subset and RNA yield. The study compared the TCRB repertoires of sorted circulating CD4+ T cell subsets in recently diagnosed type 1 diabetes patients with those in matched healthy donors.

V and J lose 3 bases and 3 bases, and a span of 3 bases separates them. The CDR3, from cysteine to phenylalanine, totals 12 residues. The sequence is cut down to CDR3 DNA, 36 bases in frame from base 1. Sequences MNHEY (CDR1) and SMNVEV (CDR2) are obtained from the germline V gene (reference sequence). All of the isolated RNA was reverse transcribed with the High Capacity cDNA Reverse Transcription Kit, so expressed TCRB transcripts were sequenced. Deep immunoSEQ sequencing was performed on naive, central memory and regulatory T cell samples, with an average of approximately 4 million total reads per sample. Sorted cells were lysed in RLT buffer and RNA was extracted with DNase-treated RNeasy Micro or Mini kits, depending on cell number. Each cell subset was processed separately to prevent cross-contamination, with patient and healthy donor samples processed together. The immunoSEQ multiplex PCR was used to amplify TCRB sequences from cDNA, generating 87-bp fragments that spanned the CDR3 region. Amplicons were sequenced on the Illumina HiSeq platform. On the study's bioinformatics: Synthetic template baselines were used to correct PCR bias computationally, reads within Hamming distance 2 were collapsed together, and singletons that could not be merged were discarded. By aligning reads against IMGT, V, D and J genes, CDR3 length, and insertions or deletions at six rearrangement sites were assigned. Within each subset, clonotype counts were normalized to the number of sorted cells before true diversity and Gini coefficients were calculated with the tcR R package. The overlap coefficient, calculated on TCRB nucleotide sequences, was used to quantify repertoire sharing. Out-of-frame TCRB sequences from naive cells were analyzed to stand in for the pre-selection repertoire. In TCRdb, the immuneACCESS table is reduced to in-frame sequences with V and J assigned. These tables do not hold every clone; where another copy was compared, an unresolved V gene accounts for under half, and the others remain unexplained. Clone size and V and J calls were adopted from that table, with D and trimming inferred from the DNA. The sample table lists hundreds of thousands of clones, roughly 13% of them with a count of one. Approximately 0.02% of the sample rests with the top ten.

Remarks on this clone: Its specific antigen is unknown. No much larger clone exists at a distance of one base, and base qualities are not known.

Broad study findings and their caveats: Sequencing cDNA rather than genomic DNA could over-represent highly expressing activated cells, although activation and CD3 levels did not differ between groups. Because small numbers of individuals were included in the HLA sub-analyses, any influence of HLA type on TCRB rearrangement was left unresolved. At VDJ recombination sites, patients with type 1 diabetes made fewer insertions and deleted more nucleotides, a pattern implying thymic rearrangement abnormalities. Type 1 diabetes patients showed a moderate but significant shortening of TCRB CDR3 length in all four CD4+ subsets. PCR may preferentially amplify shorter templates, but because patient and control samples were amplified and corrected together, any resulting skew would affect both groups equally. Naive, central memory and regulatory TCRB repertoires appeared more similar among patients than among healthy donors.

Each donor gave one peripheral blood draw, averaging approximately 0.11 L, which was collected into heparinised tubes. A BD FACSAria II and a panel including CD45RO, CCR7, CD25, CD127, CD95 and CD27 were used to sort naive, central memory, regulatory and stem cell-like memory CD4+ T cells. Every sorted population had a purity above 95%. PBMCs were separated immediately by Lymphoprep density gradient centrifugation and were stained directly, without being cultured. So that batch effects would be minimized, each experiment stained and sorted samples in pairs, pairing one healthy donor with one patient.

The source of this sequence is a man younger than 35 with type 1 diabetes. Recombination linked TRBV27 to TRBJ1-5, with no confident D gene call. Sequencing was carried out using naive CD4+ T cells from blood. Interpreted using the paper, the cell subset or site label stands for: true naive CD4+ T cells. The DNA is as follows: TGTGCCAGCAGTTTCAACAATCAGCCCCAGCATTTT. Protein translation: CASSFNNQPQHF.